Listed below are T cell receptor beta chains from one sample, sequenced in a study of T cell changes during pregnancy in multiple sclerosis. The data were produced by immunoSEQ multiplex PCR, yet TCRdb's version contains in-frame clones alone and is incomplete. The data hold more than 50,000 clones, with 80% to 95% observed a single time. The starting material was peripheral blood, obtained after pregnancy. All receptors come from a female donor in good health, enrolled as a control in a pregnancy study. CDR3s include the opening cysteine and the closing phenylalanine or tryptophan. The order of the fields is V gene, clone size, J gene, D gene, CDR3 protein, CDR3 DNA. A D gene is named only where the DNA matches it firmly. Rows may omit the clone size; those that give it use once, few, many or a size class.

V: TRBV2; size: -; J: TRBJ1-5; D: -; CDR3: CAGAGSNQPQHF; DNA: TGTGCCGGGGCGGGAAGCAATCAGCCCCAGCATTTT
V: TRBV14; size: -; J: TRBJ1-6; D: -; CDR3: CASSQGNSRSPLHF; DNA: TGTGCCAGCAGCCAAGGGAATTCTAGGTCACCCCTCCACTTT
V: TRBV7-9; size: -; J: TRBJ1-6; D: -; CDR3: CASSLGGLPSPLHF; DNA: TGTGCCAGCAGCCTCGGCGGCCTTCCTTCACCCCTCCACTTT
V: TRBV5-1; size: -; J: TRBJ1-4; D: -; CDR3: CASSLEEATNEKLFF; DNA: TGCGCCAGCAGCTTGGAAGAGGCAACTAATGAAAAACTGTTTTTT
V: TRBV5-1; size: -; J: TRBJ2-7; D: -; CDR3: CASSLGQGIYEQYF; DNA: TGCGCCAGCAGCTTGGGTCAGGGGATCTACGAGCAGTACTTC
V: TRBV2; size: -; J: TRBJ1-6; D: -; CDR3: CASSYERSYNSPLHF; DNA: TGTGCCAGCAGTTACGAGCGCTCCTATAATTCACCCCTCCACTTT
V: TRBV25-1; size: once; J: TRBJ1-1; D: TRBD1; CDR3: CASRGQGNEAFF; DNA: TGTGCCAGCAGGGGACAGGGAAATGAAGCTTTCTTT
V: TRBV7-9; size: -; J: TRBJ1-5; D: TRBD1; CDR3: CASSLQGRNQPQHF; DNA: TGTGCCAGCAGCCTACAGGGGCGCAATCAGCCCCAGCATTTT
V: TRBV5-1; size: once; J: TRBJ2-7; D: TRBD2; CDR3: CASSDGGAYEQYF; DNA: TGCGCCAGCTCTGATGGGGGGGCCTACGAGCAGTACTTC
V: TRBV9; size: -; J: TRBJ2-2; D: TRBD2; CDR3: CASSVVTSARSTGELFF; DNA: TGTGCCAGCAGCGTAGTCACTAGCGCTAGGAGCACCGGGGAGCTGTTTTTT
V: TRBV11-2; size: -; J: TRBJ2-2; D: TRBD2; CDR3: CASSFPPGGRSGELFF; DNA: TGTGCCAGCAGCTTCCCCCCGGGCGGGAGGTCCGGGGAGCTGTTTTTT
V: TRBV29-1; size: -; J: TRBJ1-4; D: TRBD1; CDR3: CSVEGTGDNEKLFF; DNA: TGCAGCGTTGAAGGGACAGGGGATAATGAAAAACTGTTTTTT
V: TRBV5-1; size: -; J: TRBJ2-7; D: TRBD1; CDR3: CASSSRDRGSYEQYF; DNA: TGCGCCAGCAGCTCCCGGGACAGGGGCTCCTACGAGCAGTACTTC
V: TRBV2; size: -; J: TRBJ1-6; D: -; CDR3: CASNPLVGRRSPLHF; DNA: TGTGCCAGCAATCCCCTGGTGGGTCGGAGATCACCCCTCCACTTT
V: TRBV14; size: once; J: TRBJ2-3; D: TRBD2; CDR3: CASSQASGDGNTQYF; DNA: TGTGCCAGCAGCCAAGCCAGCGGGGATGGAAATACGCAGTATTTT
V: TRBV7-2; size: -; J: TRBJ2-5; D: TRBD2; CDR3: CASSLGSGRRQETQYF; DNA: TGTGCCAGCAGCTTGGGCAGCGGGAGAAGGCAAGAGACCCAGTACTTC
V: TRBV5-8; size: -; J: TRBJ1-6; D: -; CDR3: CASSLVLTRGPLHF; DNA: TGTGCCAGCAGCTTGGTCCTCACAAGAGGTCCCCTCCACTTT
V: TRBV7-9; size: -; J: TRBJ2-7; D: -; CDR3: CASSLEEGGIYEQYF; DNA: TGTGCCAGCAGCTTAGAGGAAGGGGGAATTTACGAGCAGTACTTC
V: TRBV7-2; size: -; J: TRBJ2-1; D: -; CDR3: CASSYFGEQFF; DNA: TGTGCCAGCAGCTACTTCGGGGAGCAGTTCTTC
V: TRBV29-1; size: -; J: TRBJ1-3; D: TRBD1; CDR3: CSVRTGAAGNTIYF; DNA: TGCAGCGTGAGGACAGGGGCCGCTGGAAACACCATATATTTT
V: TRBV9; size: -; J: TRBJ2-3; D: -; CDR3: CASSVVPQLGDTQYF; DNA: TGTGCCAGCAGCGTAGTGCCCCAACTAGGAGATACGCAGTATTTT
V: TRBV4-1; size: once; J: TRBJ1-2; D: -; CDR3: CASSQDGSVHIQYGYTF; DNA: TGCGCCAGCAGCCAAGACGGCAGCGTACATATACAATATGGCTACACCTTC
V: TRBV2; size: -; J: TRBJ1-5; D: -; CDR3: CASRAQGLGNQPQHF; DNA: TGTGCCAGCAGGGCCCAGGGTTTGGGCAATCAGCCCCAGCATTTT
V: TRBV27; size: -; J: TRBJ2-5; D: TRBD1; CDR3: CASSSYRTGEETQYF; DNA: TGTGCCAGCAGTTCTTACCGGACAGGGGAAGAGACCCAGTACTTC
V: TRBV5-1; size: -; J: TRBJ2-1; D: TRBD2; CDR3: CASSLEQLAEYNEQFF; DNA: TGCGCCAGCAGCTTGGAACAACTAGCGGAGTACAATGAGCAGTTCTTC
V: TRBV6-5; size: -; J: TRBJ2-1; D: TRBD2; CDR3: CASSYGSGGANEQFF; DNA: TGTGCCAGCAGTTACGGGAGCGGGGGGGCCAATGAGCAGTTCTTC
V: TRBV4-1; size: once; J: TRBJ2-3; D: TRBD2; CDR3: CASSQDPGGSTDTQYF; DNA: TGCGCCAGCAGCCAAGACCCGGGGGGTTCCACAGATACGCAGTATTTT
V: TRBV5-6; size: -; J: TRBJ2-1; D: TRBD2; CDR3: CASFGTSGTRRQFF; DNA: TGTGCCAGCTTCGGGACTAGCGGTACTAGGAGGCAGTTCTTC
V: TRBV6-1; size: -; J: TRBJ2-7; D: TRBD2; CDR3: CASSGSGDPYEQYF; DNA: TGTGCCAGCAGTGGTAGCGGGGATCCCTACGAGCAGTACTTC
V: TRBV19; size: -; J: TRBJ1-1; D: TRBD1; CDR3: CASSITGGGGTEAFF; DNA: TGTGCCAGTAGTATAACAGGGGGCGGGGGCACTGAAGCTTTCTTT
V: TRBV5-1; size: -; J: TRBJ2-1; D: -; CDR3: CASSLTGVVPGGAAYNEQFF; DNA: TGCGCCAGCAGCTTGACAGGGGTAGTTCCCGGGGGGGCCGCCTACAATGAGCAGTTCTTC
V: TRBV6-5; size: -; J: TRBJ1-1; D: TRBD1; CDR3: CASSPGDRVGTEAFF; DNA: TGTGCCAGCAGTCCGGGGGACAGGGTAGGCACTGAAGCTTTCTTT
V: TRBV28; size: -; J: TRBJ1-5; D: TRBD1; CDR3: CASSLFGTGVSNQPQHF; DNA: TGTGCCAGCAGTTTATTTGGGACAGGGGTTAGCAATCAGCCCCAGCATTTT
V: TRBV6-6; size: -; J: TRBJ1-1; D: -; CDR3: CASLDKWNTEAFF; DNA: TGTGCCAGCTTGGACAAGTGGAACACTGAAGCTTTCTTT
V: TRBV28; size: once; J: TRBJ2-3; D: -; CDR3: CASIVRGSPTDTQYF; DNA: TGTGCCAGCATCGTAAGGGGGAGCCCCACAGATACGCAGTATTTT
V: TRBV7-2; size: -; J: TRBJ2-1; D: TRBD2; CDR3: CASSTQSGSYNEQFF; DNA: TGTGCCAGCAGCACCCAGAGCGGGAGCTACAATGAGCAGTTCTTC
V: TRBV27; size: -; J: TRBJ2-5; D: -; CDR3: CASSQTRRGALRETQYF; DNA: TGTGCCAGCAGTCAGACCCGACGGGGGGCCCTGAGGGAGACCCAGTACTTC
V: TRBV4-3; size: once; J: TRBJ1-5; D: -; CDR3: CASSQDLISGGERLPQHF; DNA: TGCGCCAGCAGCCAAGATCTTATATCCGGCGGGGAGAGGCTTCCCCAGCATTTT
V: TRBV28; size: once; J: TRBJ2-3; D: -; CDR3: CATSRDTYTDTQYF; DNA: TGTGCCACCAGCCGGGACACCTACACAGATACGCAGTATTTT
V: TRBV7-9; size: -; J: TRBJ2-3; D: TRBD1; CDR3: CASSPRGTGSTDTQYF; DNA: TGTGCCAGCAGCCCAAGAGGGACAGGGTCAACAGATACGCAGTATTTT
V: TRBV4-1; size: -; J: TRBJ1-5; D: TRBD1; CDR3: CASSQGQGAHQPQHF; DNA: TGCGCCAGCAGCCAAGGTCAGGGGGCTCATCAGCCCCAGCATTTT
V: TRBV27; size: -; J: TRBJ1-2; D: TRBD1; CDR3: CASSRDRVYGYTF; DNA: TGTGCCAGCAGTCGGGACAGAGTCTATGGCTACACCTTC
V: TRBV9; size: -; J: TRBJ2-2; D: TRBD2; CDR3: CASSEGLAGNTGELFF; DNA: TGTGCCAGCAGCGAAGGACTAGCGGGGAACACCGGGGAGCTGTTTTTT
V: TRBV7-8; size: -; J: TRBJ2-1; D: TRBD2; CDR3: CASSPPTSGYNEQFF; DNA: TGTGCCAGCAGCCCCCCGACTAGCGGTTACAATGAGCAGTTCTTC
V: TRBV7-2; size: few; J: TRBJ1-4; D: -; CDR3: CASALDREKLFF; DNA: TGTGCCAGCGCCCTCGATCGGGAAAAACTGTTTTTT
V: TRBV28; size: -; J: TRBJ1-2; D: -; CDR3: CASSFAEQGDYGYTF; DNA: TGTGCCAGCAGTTTCGCCGAGCAGGGTGACTATGGCTACACCTTC
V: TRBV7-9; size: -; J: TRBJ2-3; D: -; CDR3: CASTPQGPDTQYF; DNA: TGTGCCAGCACCCCGCAGGGGCCAGATACGCAGTATTTT
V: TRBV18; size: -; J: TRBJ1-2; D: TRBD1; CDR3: CASSPNRGQGYTF; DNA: TGTGCCAGCTCACCAAACAGGGGGCAGGGCTACACCTTC
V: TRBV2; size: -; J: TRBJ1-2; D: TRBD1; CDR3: CASSERGTDYLYGYTF; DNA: TGTGCCAGCAGTGAAAGGGGGACAGACTACCTCTATGGCTACACCTTC
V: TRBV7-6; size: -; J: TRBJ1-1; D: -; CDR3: CASSLSHQGKGTEAFF; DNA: TGTGCCAGCAGCTTAAGTCATCAGGGGAAGGGCACTGAAGCTTTCTTT
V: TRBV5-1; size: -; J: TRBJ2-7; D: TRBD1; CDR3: CASRAGQGAEQYF; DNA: TGCGCCAGCAGAGCGGGACAGGGGGCCGAGCAGTACTTC
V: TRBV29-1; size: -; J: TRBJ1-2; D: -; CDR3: CSFSSRIQGGYGYTF; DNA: TGCAGCTTCTCGTCGCGCATTCAGGGAGGATATGGCTACACCTTC
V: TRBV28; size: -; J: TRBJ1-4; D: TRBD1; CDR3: CASRADWDSNEKLFF; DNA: TGTGCCAGCAGAGCAGATTGGGACAGTAATGAAAAACTGTTTTTT
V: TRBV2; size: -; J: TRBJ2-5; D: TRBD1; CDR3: CASSKGRTGGRQETQYF; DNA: TGTGCCAGCAGCAAAGGAAGGACAGGGGGGCGACAAGAGACCCAGTACTTC
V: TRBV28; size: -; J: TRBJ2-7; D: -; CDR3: CASALGGGPYEQYF; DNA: TGTGCCAGCGCCCTGGGCGGGGGCCCGTACGAGCAGTACTTC
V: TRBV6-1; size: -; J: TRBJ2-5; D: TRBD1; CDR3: CASSEGGQGAETQYF; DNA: TGTGCCAGCAGTGAGGGGGGACAGGGTGCGGAGACCCAGTACTTC
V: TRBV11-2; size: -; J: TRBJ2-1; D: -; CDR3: CASRGPAYNEQFF; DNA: TGTGCCAGCAGGGGGCCAGCGTACAATGAGCAGTTCTTC
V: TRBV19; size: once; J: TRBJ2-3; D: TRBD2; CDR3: CASSIGASGSTDTQYF; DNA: TGTGCCAGTAGTATCGGGGCTAGCGGTAGCACAGATACGCAGTATTTT
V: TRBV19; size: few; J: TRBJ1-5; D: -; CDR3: CASSIGAGVTSNQPQHF; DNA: TGTGCCAGTAGTATAGGGGCGGGAGTGACTAGCAATCAGCCCCAGCATTTT